This T cell receptor beta chain was obtained from a study of graft-versus-host responses after intestinal transplantation. On the study more broadly: Multivisceral, liver-intestinal, or isolated intestinal grafts were transplanted into recipients.

Data came from immunoSEQ multiplex PCR; TCRdb stores just in-frame clones and leaves some out. The sample yields 35,000 to 50,000 clones, 90% to 95% seen once. Of note for this clone: The antigen remains undetermined.

Findings and caveats of the study: Recipient-marrow GvH clones were detected, some having first appeared in ileum or blood. Clonal ratios of graft-versus-host to host-versus-graft in allografts were high for patients exhibiting graft-donor T cell macrochimerism.

Trimming stripped 4 bases from V and 2 bases from J, with 14 bases between. CDR3 length equals 15 residues. Looked up from germline, CDR1 is SEHNR and CDR2 is FQNEAQ (reference sequence). The sequenced sample was unstimulated CD8+ T cells sorted from spleen or lymph node cells, obtained before transplant. This clonotype was sampled from a human donor who was the organ donor for an intestinal transplant. This rearrangement joins TRBV7-9 to TRBJ1-1; weak D call: TRBD1 (5 bases). CDR3 sequence: CASSSQGTPNTEAFF. The CDR3, as DNA: TGTGCCAGCAGCTCCCAAGGGACCCCCAACACTGAAGCTTTCTTT.